The rows below give T cell receptor beta chains drawn from one sample of a study of blood T cell repertoires in COVID-19. The data were produced by immunoSEQ multiplex PCR, yet TCRdb's version contains in-frame clones alone and is incomplete. Here the sample spans 220,000 or so clones, roughly 89% being singletons. What was sequenced was PBMCs or T cells enriched from blood (not recorded which). Every receptor here comes from a woman in her thirties or forties who had recovered from COVID-19. Each CDR3 is given without its conserved first and last residue. The D gene is left open where the match is weak.

V gene,D gene,J gene,CDR3 protein
TRBV7-2,TRBD2,TRBJ2-1,ASNPSGRRMGVQF
TRBV5-5,.,TRBJ2-7,ASSLGHPEIYEQY
TRBV7-3,.,TRBJ1-1,ASSFGERRDRAF
TRBV27,TRBD1,TRBJ1-2,ASSQRQGLGYGYT
TRBV6-6,.,TRBJ2-5,ASSYTRETQY
TRBV10-3,TRBD1,TRBJ2-6,AISEYDRGRSAGANVLT
TRBV5-1,TRBD2,TRBJ2-1,ASSFIAGALNEQF
TRBV7-2,.,TRBJ2-5,ASSFWRYQETQY
TRBV11-2,.,TRBJ1-1,ASSLGGEGTEAF
TRBV3-1/TRBV3-2,.,TRBJ1-4,ASSFTGEKLF
TRBV11-2,TRBD2,TRBJ2-2,ASSLFKLAVMNTGELF
TRBV27,TRBD2,TRBJ2-1,ASRPLADSYNEQF
TRBV25-1,.,TRBJ2-5,ASSESNQETQY
TRBV5-1,.,TRBJ2-2,ASSFQGGLF
TRBV4-3,.,TRBJ1-2,ASSQDSAENNGYT
TRBV7-9,TRBD2,TRBJ2-7,ASSAGTSGYEQY
TRBV27,TRBD2,TRBJ2-3,ASSRLAGGLTDTQY
TRBV5-1,TRBD1,TRBJ2-2,AGRQGRNTGELF
TRBV5-1,.,TRBJ2-5,ASRRGLGYEETQY
TRBV14,.,TRBJ2-1,ASSQGSVVEQF
TRBV30,.,TRBJ2-2,AWSARLGELF
TRBV9,TRBD1,TRBJ1-1,ASSPRGQFNTEAF
TRBV7-6,TRBD1,TRBJ2-6,ASSSDRGRAGANVLT
TRBV27,TRBD2,TRBJ2-1,ASSLSSGAYNEQF
TRBV6-5,.,TRBJ1-6,ASSNTRDTNSPLH
TRBV14,.,TRBJ1-5,ASTAIIGESNQPQH
TRBV7-2,TRBD2,TRBJ2-7,ASSLDASGSTYEQY
TRBV7-2,TRBD1,TRBJ2-3,ASSFRTGAGDTQY
TRBV21-1,.,TRBJ1-1,ASSKGGRGDTEAF
TRBV5-1,TRBD2,TRBJ2-3,ASSFRPGGLAGGPNTQY
TRBV28,TRBD1,TRBJ1-2,ASSSQGGNYGYT
TRBV28,.,TRBJ1-1,ASSLSRGNTEAF
TRBV27,TRBD1,TRBJ1-2,ASSSWRGPHSYGYT
TRBV24-1,TRBD2,TRBJ2-1,ATSDLGGGNEQF
TRBV23-1,.,TRBJ1-5,ASIQQGLNQPQH
TRBV3-1/TRBV3-2,.,TRBJ2-7,ASSQRGTYEQY
TRBV20-1,.,TRBJ1-4,SAPGGEKLF
TRBV5-4,TRBD1,TRBJ1-3,ASSRDRGTGNTIY
TRBV5-1,TRBD2,TRBJ2-1,ASSLIPTSGYNEQF
TRBV7-2,.,TRBJ1-1,ASSVGGAMGTEAF
TRBV2,.,TRBJ1-1,ASSPREGHTEAF
TRBV27,TRBD2,TRBJ2-7,ASSFVPSGLAHYEQY
TRBV11-2,.,TRBJ2-7,ASSLGGNSYEQY
TRBV5-1,TRBD2,TRBJ2-3,ASSSRLAGAYPDTQY
TRBV11-2,.,TRBJ1-5,ASSSTQGYNQPQH
TRBV4-3,TRBD2,TRBJ2-5,ASSQNSGRGETQY
TRBV29-1,.,TRBJ1-1,SVQPSSNTEAF
TRBV5-4,.,TRBJ1-1,ASYMWGESEAF
TRBV25-1,TRBD2,TRBJ2-5,ASSETTSGRWKTQY
TRBV5-1,.,TRBJ1-1,ASSSGRYTEAF
TRBV4-1,.,TRBJ1-2,ASSQEDMGAFYGYT
TRBV27,.,TRBJ2-3,ASSLPRDRGGDTQY
TRBV4-1,TRBD2,TRBJ2-3,ASSQAGTSGHTQY
TRBV9,TRBD2,TRBJ2-5,ASSAGTSGRETQY
TRBV9,.,TRBJ2-2,ASSVAPWGTNTGELF
TRBV4-1,TRBD2,TRBJ2-1,ASSRIAGLAGWREQF
TRBV6-4,.,TRBJ2-2,ASSALSNTGELF